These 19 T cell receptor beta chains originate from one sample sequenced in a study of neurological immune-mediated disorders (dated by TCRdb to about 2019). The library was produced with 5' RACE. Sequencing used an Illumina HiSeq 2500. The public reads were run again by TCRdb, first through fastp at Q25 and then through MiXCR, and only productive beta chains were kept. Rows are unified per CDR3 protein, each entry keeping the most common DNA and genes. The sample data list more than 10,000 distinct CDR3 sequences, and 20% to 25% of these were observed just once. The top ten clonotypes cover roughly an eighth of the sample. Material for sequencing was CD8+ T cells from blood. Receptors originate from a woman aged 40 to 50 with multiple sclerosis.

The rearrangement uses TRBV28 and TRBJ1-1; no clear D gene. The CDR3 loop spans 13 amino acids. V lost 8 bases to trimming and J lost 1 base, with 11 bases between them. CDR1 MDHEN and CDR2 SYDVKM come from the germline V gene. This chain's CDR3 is CASHRVANTEAFF. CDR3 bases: TGTGCCAGCCATAGGGTGGCGAACACTGAAGCTTTCTTT.

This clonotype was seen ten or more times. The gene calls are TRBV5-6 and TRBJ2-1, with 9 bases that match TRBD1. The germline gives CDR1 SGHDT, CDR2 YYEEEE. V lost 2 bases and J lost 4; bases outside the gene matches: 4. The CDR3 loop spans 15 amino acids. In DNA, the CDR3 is TGTGCCAGCAGCTTATGGGACAGGGCATACAATGAGCAGTTCTTC. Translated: CASSLWDRAYNEQFF.

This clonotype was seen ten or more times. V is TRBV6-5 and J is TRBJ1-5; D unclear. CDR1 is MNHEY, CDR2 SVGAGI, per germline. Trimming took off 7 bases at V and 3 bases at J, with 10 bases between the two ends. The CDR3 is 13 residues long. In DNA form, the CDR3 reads TGTGCCAGCACGGCAGGTTTCAATCAGCCCCAGCATTTT. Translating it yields CASTAGFNQPQHF.

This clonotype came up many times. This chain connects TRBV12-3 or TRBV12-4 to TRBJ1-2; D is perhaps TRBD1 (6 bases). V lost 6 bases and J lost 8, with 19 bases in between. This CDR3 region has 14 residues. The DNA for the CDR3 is TGTGCCAGCAGACCGAAACAGGGACGGGACGGCTACACCTTC. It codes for CASRPKQGRDGYTF.

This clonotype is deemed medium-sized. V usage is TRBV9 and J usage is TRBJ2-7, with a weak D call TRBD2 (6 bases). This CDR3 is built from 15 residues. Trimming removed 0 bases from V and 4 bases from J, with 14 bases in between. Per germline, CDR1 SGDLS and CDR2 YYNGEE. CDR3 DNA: TGTGCCAGCAGCGTAGGGGCGGGGCGCGGTTACGAGCAGTACTTC. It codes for CASSVGAGRGYEQYF.

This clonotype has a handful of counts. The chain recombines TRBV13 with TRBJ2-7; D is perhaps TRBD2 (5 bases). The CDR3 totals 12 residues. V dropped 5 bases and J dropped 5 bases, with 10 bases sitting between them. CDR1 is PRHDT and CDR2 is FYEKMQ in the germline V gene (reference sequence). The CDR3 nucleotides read TGTGCCAGCAGCGTTACTAGTAACGAGCAGTACTTC. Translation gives CASSVTSNEQYF.

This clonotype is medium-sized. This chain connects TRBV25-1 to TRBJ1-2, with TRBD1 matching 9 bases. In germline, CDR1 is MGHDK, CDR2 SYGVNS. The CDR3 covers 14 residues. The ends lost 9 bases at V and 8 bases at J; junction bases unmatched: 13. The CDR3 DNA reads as TGTGCCAGAGGGACAGGGAGCAAATCGGAAGGCTACACCTTC. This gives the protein CARGTGSKSEGYTF.

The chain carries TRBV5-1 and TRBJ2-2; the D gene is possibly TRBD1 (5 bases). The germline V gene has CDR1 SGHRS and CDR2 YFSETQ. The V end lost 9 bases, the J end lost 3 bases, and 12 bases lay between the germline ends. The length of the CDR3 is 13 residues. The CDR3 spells CATTDTHTGELFF. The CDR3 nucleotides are TGCGCCACTACGGACACACACACCGGGGAGCTGTTTTTT.

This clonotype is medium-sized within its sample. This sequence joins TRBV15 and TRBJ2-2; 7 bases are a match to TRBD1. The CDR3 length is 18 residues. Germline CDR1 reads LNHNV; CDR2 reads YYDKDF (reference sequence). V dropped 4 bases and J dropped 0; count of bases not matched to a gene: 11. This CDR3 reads CATSKETGVEANTGELFF. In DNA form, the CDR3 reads TGTGCCACCAGCAAGGAAACAGGGGTCGAAGCGAACACCGGGGAGCTGTTTTTT.

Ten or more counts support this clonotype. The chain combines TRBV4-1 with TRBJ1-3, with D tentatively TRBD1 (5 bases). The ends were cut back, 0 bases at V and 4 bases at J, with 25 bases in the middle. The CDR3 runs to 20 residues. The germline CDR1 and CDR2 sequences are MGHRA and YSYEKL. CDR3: CASSQEGPPVAQGHGNTIYF. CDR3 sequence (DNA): TGCGCCAGCAGCCAAGAAGGTCCCCCGGTCGCCCAGGGTCACGGAAACACCATATATTTT.

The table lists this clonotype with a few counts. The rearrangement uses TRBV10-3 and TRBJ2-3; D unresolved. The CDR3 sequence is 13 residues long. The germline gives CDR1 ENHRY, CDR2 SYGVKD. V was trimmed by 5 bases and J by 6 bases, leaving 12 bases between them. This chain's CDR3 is CAISPPSKDTQYF. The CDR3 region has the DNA TGTGCCATCAGTCCCCCTAGTAAGGATACGCAGTATTTT.

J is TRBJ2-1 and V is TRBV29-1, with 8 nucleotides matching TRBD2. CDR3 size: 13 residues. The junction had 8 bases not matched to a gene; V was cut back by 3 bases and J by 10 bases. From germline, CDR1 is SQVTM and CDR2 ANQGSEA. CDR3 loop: CSVDVSGSGEQFF. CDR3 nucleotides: TGCAGCGTTGATGTAAGCGGGAGTGGGGAGCAGTTCTTC.

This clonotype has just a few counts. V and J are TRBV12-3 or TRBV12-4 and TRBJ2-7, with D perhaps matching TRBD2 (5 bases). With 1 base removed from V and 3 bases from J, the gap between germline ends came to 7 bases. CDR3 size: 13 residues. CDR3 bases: TGTGCCAGCAGTTTAGGGACTCTCTACGAGCAGTACTTC. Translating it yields CASSLGTLYEQYF.

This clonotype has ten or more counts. This CDR3 reads CASSLGVGRKSYEQYF. The CDR3 nucleotides are TGCGCCAGCAGCTTGGGAGTGGGACGGAAATCCTACGAGCAGTACTTC. The chain is built from TRBV5-1 and TRBJ2-7; D may be TRBD1 or TRBD2 (5 bases each). Germline CDR1 is SGHRS and CDR2 is YFSETQ. The CDR3 consists of 16 residues. V dropped 0 bases and J dropped 1 base, with 14 bases sitting between them.

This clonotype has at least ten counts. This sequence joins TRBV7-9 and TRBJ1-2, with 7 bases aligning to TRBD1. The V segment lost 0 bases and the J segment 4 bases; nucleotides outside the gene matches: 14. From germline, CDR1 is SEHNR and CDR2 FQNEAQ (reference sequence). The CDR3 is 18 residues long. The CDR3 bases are TGTGCCAGCAGCTTAGCTCTTTCTCCAGGGGGAGCCCCCTATGGCTACACCTTC. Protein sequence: CASSLALSPGGAPYGYTF.

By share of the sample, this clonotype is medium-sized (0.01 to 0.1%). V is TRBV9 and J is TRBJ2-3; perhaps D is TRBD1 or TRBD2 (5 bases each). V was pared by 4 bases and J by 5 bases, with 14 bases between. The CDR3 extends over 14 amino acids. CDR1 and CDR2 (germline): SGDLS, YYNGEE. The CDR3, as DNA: TGTGCCAGCAGCAGGGCAGGGAGCTTAGATACGCAGTATTTT. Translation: CASSRAGSLDTQYF.

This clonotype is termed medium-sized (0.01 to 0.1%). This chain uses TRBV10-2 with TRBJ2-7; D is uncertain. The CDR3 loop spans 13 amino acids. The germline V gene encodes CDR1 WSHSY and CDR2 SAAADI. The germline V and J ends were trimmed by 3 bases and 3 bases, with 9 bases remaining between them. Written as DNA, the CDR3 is TGCGCCAGCAGTGAAAGCCTCAACTACGAGCAGTACTTC. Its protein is CASSESLNYEQYF.

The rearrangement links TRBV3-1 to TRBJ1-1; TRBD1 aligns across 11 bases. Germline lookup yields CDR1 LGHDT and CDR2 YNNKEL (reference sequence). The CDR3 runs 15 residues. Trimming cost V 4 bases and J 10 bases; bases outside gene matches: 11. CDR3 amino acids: CASSPSGGTGGGAFF. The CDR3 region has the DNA TGTGCCAGCAGCCCATCAGGGGGGACAGGGGGAGGAGCTTTCTTT.

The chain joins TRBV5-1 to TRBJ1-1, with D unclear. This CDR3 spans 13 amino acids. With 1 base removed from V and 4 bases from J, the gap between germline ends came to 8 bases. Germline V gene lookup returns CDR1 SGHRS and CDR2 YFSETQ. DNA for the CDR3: TGCGCCAGCAGCTTGAGGGTGGGCACTGAAGCTTTCTTT. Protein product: CASSLRVGTEAFF. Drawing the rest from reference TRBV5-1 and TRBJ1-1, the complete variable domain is KAGVTQTPRYLIKTRGQQVTLSCSPISGHRSVSWYQQTPGQGLQFLFEYFSETQRNKGNFPGRFSGRQFSNSRSEMNVSTLELGDSALYLCASSLRVGTEAFFGQGTRLTVV.